The text below deals with one T cell receptor beta chain. One junction end does not reproduce the germline sequence, and a read error may be involved. This sample stems from a study of blood T cells in healthy people across ages. A sample-barcoded 5' primer and a J-beta primer mix were used in a second PCR of roughly 6 to 11 cycles. TCRdb re-derived calls from the 5' RACE reads in MiXCR, one entry per CDR3 protein. In the table there are nearly 800,000 distinct CDR3 sequences, about 25% of which are singletons. This CDR3 is 13 amino acids long. Germline V gene lookup returns CDR1 SGHTA and CDR2 FQGNSA. This same sample was also taken into another study, of T cells of mothers and their children.

The sequence came from a boy aged 10-17 years in good health. The sequencing sample was made of blood. This rearrangement joins TRBV7-2 to TRBJ1-1; D perhaps matches TRBD1 (5 bases). The CDR3 coding sequence is TGTGCCAGCAGCAGTACAGGACCAATCGGGCGGGTCTTT. Translation: CASSSTGPIGRVF. Variable domain in full (rest from reference TRBV7-2 and TRBJ1-1): GAGVSQSPSNKVTEKGKDVELRCDPISGHTALYWYRQSLGQGLEFLIYFQGNSAPDKSGLPSDRFSAERTGGSVSTLTIQRTQQEDSAVYLCASSSTGPIGRVFGQGTRLTVV.